This T cell receptor beta chain is drawn from a study of T cell responses to AZD1222 COVID-19 vaccine. Study results and caveats: Donors skewed white British and female; clonal diversity was possibly underestimated.

A remark on this clone: The antigen is undetermined.

Measured with immunoSEQ multiplex PCR; TCRdb has only the in-frame clones, and not every one. The sample has 90,000 to 110,000 clones; 90% to 95% are singletons. Sequenced material: peripheral blood, taken on day 0 of AZD1222 vaccination. The receptor was isolated from an adult in good health.

The chain's CDR3 is CATSIRTGTAYEQYF. CDR3 coding DNA: TGTGCCACCAGCATACGGACCGGGACAGCTTACGAGCAGTACTTC. The rearrangement uses TRBV15 and TRBJ2-7, with 7 bases matching TRBD1. CDR3 size: 15 residues. Germline CDR1 is LNHNV and CDR2 is YYDKDF (reference sequence). The ends lost 4 bases at V and 4 bases at J; junction bases unmatched: 10.